These 30 T cell receptor beta chains were sequenced from one sample in a study of OX40 agonist ivuxolimab in advanced cancers. The table came from immunoSEQ multiplex PCR; TCRdb's copy has only in-frame clones and leaves some out. This table has around 47,000 clones, about 80% appearing once. The sample in question was CD4+ or CD8+ T cells sorted from blood, obtained in a trial of the OX40 agonist ivuxolimab. The receptor set was obtained from an adult with an advanced solid tumor such as melanoma, head and neck, liver or kidney cancer.

The chain uses TRBV10-3 and TRBJ1-5; D gene ambiguous. The ends were cut back, 5 bases at V and 11 bases at J, with 22 bases in the middle. Germline loops: CDR1 ENHRY, CDR2 SYGVKD. This CDR3 has 15 amino acids. The CDR3 nucleotides read TGTGCCATCAGTTCGGAAAGTGGTGTTTCCCTATCCCAGCATTTT. Translation gives CAISSESGVSLSQHF.

The chain couples TRBV4-2 to TRBJ1-1, with unresolved D. The CDR3 runs to 15 residues. V shed 4 bases and J shed 7 bases, with 19 bases lying between them. Germline-derived CDR1 and CDR2 are LGHNA and YNFKEQ. CDR3 bases: TGTGCCAGCAGCCCCGAGGACGGCCAAAGGGTTGAAGCTTTCTTT. It yields the protein CASSPEDGQRVEAFF.

Notes on this clone: The same CDR3 arises from other DNA sequences in this sample as well. The rearrangement joins TRBV12-5 to TRBJ1-1; D not certain. The V gene's germline CDR1 is LGHNT and CDR2 FRNRAP. The CDR3 runs to 12 residues. The germline V and J ends were trimmed by 5 bases and 3 bases, with 7 bases remaining between them. This CDR3 is CASGTDYTEAFF. The CDR3, as DNA: TGTGCTAGTGGTACCGATTACACTGAAGCTTTCTTT.

The rearrangement joins TRBV27 to TRBJ2-7; 8 bases align to TRBD2. Germline assignment: CDR1 MNHEY and CDR2 SMNVEV (reference sequence). The trim removed 6 bases at V and 6 bases at J, leaving 10 bases unmatched. CDR3 length: 14 residues. CDR3 protein: CASRSPGLVAEQYF. DNA of the CDR3: TGTGCCAGCAGGTCCCCGGGACTAGTGGCCGAGCAGTACTTC.

J is TRBJ1-6 and V is TRBV4-3; D remains ambiguous. CDR3 length: 13 amino acids. Trimming left V 3 bases short and J 6 bases short, with 6 bases between. The V gene's germline CDR1 is LGHNA and CDR2 YSLEER. The CDR3 region has the DNA TGCGCCAGCAGCCAGACCAGTAATTCACCCCTCCACTTT. It encodes CASSQTSNSPLHF.

This clone appeared a single time. This chain joins TRBV10-1 and TRBJ1-1, with a weak D call TRBD1 (6 bases). Germline V CDR1 and CDR2: WNHNN, SYGVQD (reference sequence). V dropped 4 bases and J dropped 3 bases, with 15 bases sitting between them. The CDR3 contains 15 residues. The CDR3 loop is CASSGRDKAYTEAFF. CDR3 nucleotides: TGCGCCAGCAGTGGCCGGGACAAGGCTTACACTGAAGCTTTCTTT.

The chain links TRBV28 to TRBJ2-7; D is ambiguous. V was pared by 5 bases and J by 5 bases, with 13 bases between. Germline CDR1 is MDHEN and CDR2 is SYDVKM. The CDR3 has 13 amino acids. CDR3 sequence: CASSPQNADEQYF. Here the CDR3 DNA reads TGTGCCAGCAGTCCCCAAAACGCTGACGAGCAGTACTTC.

The rearrangement links TRBV20-1 to TRBJ1-1, with no clear D. Germline assignment: CDR1 DFQATT and CDR2 SNEGSKA (reference sequence). V was pared by 3 bases and J by 11 bases, with 10 bases between. This CDR3 has 10 residues. The CDR3 protein is CSASDLTAFF. CDR3 in DNA: TGCAGTGCTAGCGACCTGACGGCTTTCTTT.

The genes are TRBV29-1 and TRBJ2-7; no firm D call. The V gene lost 7 bases and the J gene lost 7 bases, with 14 bases spanning the gap. Germline CDR1 reads SQVTM; CDR2 reads ANQGSEA. The CDR3 consists of 11 residues. As DNA, the CDR3 is TGCAGCGCCAGAACGGACGGGGAGCAGTACTTC. Its translation: CSARTDGEQYF.

The V call is TRBV7-9, the J call TRBJ1-1; tentative D call: TRBD1 (5 bases). This CDR3 spans 15 amino acids. From germline, CDR1 is SEHNR and CDR2 FQNEAQ (reference sequence). The germline V and J ends were trimmed by 2 bases and 1 base, with 11 bases remaining between them. CDR3 in amino acids: CASSLSGTANTEAFF. The CDR3 DNA reads as TGTGCCAGCAGCTTAAGTGGGACCGCGAACACTGAAGCTTTCTTT.

The chain joins TRBV18 to TRBJ1-2; D gene ambiguous. The CDR3 runs to 16 residues. V was trimmed by 3 bases and J by 1 base, leaving 15 bases between them. The germline CDR1 and CDR2 sequences are KGHSH and LQKENI. CDR3 nucleotides: TGTGCCAGCTCACCCCTCGAGGAGGGCTTTAACTATGGCTACACCTTC. It codes for CASSPLEEGFNYGYTF. The entire variable domain, with the rest obtained from reference TRBV18 and TRBJ1-2, is as follows: NAGVMQNPRHLVRRRGQEARLRCSPMKGHSHVYWYRQLPEEGLKFMVYLQKENIIDESGMPKERFSAEFPKEGPSILRIQQVVRGDSAAYFCASSPLEEGFNYGYTFGSGTRLTVV.

The chain is built from TRBV5-6 and TRBJ2-7; D is unclear. The CDR3 has 14 residues. V lost 4 bases and J lost 2, with 13 bases in between. The germline gives CDR1 SGHDT, CDR2 YYEEEE. CDR3 region: CASSARTVTYEQYF. CDR3 DNA: TGTGCCAGCAGCGCGCGAACAGTTACCTACGAGCAGTACTTC.

The rearrangement uses TRBV27 and TRBJ2-7, with 7 bases fitting TRBD1. Germline values: CDR1 MNHEY, CDR2 SMNVEV (reference sequence). Losses at the gene ends were 3 bases for V and 5 bases for J; bases not matched to a gene: 7. The CDR3 contains 14 residues. Written as DNA, the CDR3 is TGTGCCAGCAGTTTTGGGACAGAGGGAAACGAGCAGTACTTC. Residues: CASSFGTEGNEQYF.

This rearrangement joins TRBV10-2 to TRBJ2-1; 14 positions agree with TRBD2. J gave up 7 bases and V 4 bases, and 6 bases lay outside the gene matches. CDR3 size: 16 residues. Germline V lookup: CDR1 WSHSY, CDR2 SAAADI. The CDR3 DNA is TGCGCCAGCAGTGGGTTGGGGACTAGCGGGAGAAATGAGCAGTTCTTC. Encoded protein: CASSGLGTSGRNEQFF.

In this sample, this clone turned up a few times. One junction end does not reproduce the germline sequence, and a read error may be involved. The chain joins TRBV7-7 to TRBJ2-5; D call uncertain. This CDR3 has 15 amino acids. Germline assignment: CDR1 SSHAT and CDR2 FNYEAQ (reference sequence). The DNA for the CDR3 is TGTGCTAGCAGCCTCAAGAGAGCTACCTCTGAGACCCAGTACTTC. Protein: CASSLKRATSETQYF.

The chain has TRBV11-3 and TRBJ1-1, with D possibly TRBD1 on 6 matching bases. The CDR3 covers 13 residues. Germline CDR1 is SGHNT and CDR2 is YENEEA. V was shortened by 4 bases and J by 3 bases, with 9 bases between the two germline ends. The CDR3 spells CASSYGQYTEAFF. For the CDR3, the DNA is TGTGCCAGCAGCTATGGACAGTACACTGAAGCTTTCTTT.

This clone has just one count. The gene calls are TRBV15 and TRBJ1-1, with a weak D call TRBD1 (6 bases). Looked up from germline, CDR1 is LNHNV and CDR2 is YYDKDF (reference sequence). V lost 0 bases to trimming and J lost 7 bases, with 9 bases between them. The CDR3 is 13 residues long. The CDR3 spells CATSRDRGHEAFF. The CDR3 bases are TGTGCCACCAGCAGAGACAGGGGCCATGAAGCTTTCTTT.

The chain joins TRBV7-9 to TRBJ2-3; the D call may be TRBD1 or TRBD2 (5 bases each). Trimming took 8 bases from V and 4 from J, leaving 13 bases between them. Germline CDR1 is SEHNR and CDR2 is FQNEAQ (reference sequence). The CDR3 has 13 residues. CDR3 coding DNA: TGTGCCAGCGAAACTGGGGGATCAGATACGCAGTATTTT. This codes for CASETGGSDTQYF.

This chain connects TRBV7-6 to TRBJ2-7; 7 nucleotides match TRBD1. V shed 5 bases, J shed 5 bases, and the junction held 9 bases outside the gene matches. The CDR3 is 14 residues long. The germline gives CDR1 SGHVS, CDR2 FNYEAQ. This chain's CDR3 is CASSPDRRGHEQYF. The CDR3 coding sequence is TGTGCCAGCAGCCCGGACAGGCGCGGGCACGAGCAGTACTTC.

The chain uses TRBV25-1 and TRBJ2-1, with 10 bases matching TRBD1. From germline, CDR1 is MGHDK and CDR2 SYGVNS. The V gene end was trimmed by 7 bases and the J gene end by 5 bases; junction bases not matched to a gene: 5. The CDR3 has 14 residues. Here the CDR3 reads CASNSGTGDNEQFF. DNA of the CDR3: TGTGCCAGCAACTCCGGGACAGGGGACAATGAGCAGTTCTTC.

The chain carries TRBV11-2 and TRBJ2-7, with 9 bases aligning to TRBD1. Germline-derived CDR1 and CDR2 are SGHAT and FQNNGV. The CDR3 consists of 15 residues. The trim removed 1 base at V and 4 bases at J, leaving 5 bases unmatched. The CDR3 region has the DNA TGTGCCAGCAGCTTAGGGGGACAGGGACCTTACGAGCAGTACTTC. The encoded protein is CASSLGGQGPYEQYF.

The V call is TRBV10-3, the J call TRBJ1-1; 11 bases match TRBD1. Germline CDR1 ENHRY, CDR2 SYGVKD. Trimming removed 6 bases from V and 0 bases from J; junction bases left unmatched: 3. This CDR3 has 15 amino acids. The CDR3 loop is CAIRDRGQMNTEAFF. The CDR3 DNA reads as TGTGCCATCAGGGACAGGGGGCAAATGAACACTGAAGCTTTCTTT.

The V call is TRBV11-2, the J call TRBJ2-2; TRBD1 is a possible D gene (6 bases). The CDR3 runs to 15 residues. Per germline, CDR1 SGHAT and CDR2 FQNNGV. Trimming left V 4 bases short and J 6 bases short, with 15 bases between. CDR3 in DNA: TGTGCCAGCAGCTCCAGGACAGTAAGCGCCGGGGAGCTGTTTTTT. Amino acid sequence: CASSSRTVSAGELFF.

This clone was recorded once. The rearrangement joins TRBV4-1 to TRBJ2-5; the D gene is possibly TRBD2 (5 bases). Trimming removed 0 bases at V and 4 bases at J, with 15 bases between. Germline lookup yields CDR1 MGHRA and CDR2 YSYEKL. The CDR3 contains 16 residues. CDR3 sequence reads: CASSQDAAGRVETQYF. CDR3 coding DNA: TGCGCCAGCAGCCAAGATGCGGCGGGCCGGGTAGAGACCCAGTACTTC.

CDR3 DNA sequence: TGCGCCAGCAGCTTCTCGGGACTAGCGCCAAAAGAGACCCAGTACTTC. Translation: CASSFSGLAPKETQYF. The V call is TRBV5-1, the J call TRBJ2-5, with TRBD2 matching over 10 bases. V dropped 2 bases and J dropped 3; count of bases not matched to a gene: 7. CDR1 is SGHRS, CDR2 YFSETQ, per germline. This CDR3 spans 16 amino acids. The whole variable domain, remainder taken from reference TRBV5-1 and TRBJ2-5, is KAGVTQTPRYLIKTRGQQVTLSCSPISGHRSVSWYQQTPGQGLQFLFEYFSETQRNKGNFPGRFSGRQFSNSRSEMNVSTLELGDSALYLCASSFSGLAPKETQYFGPGTRLLVL.

The chain combines TRBV29-1 with TRBJ1-2; D might be TRBD1 (5 bases). The V gene's germline CDR1 is SQVTM and CDR2 ANQGSEA. This CDR3 region has 16 residues. Trimming stripped 0 bases from V and 4 bases from J, with 18 bases between. The CDR3 region has the DNA TGCAGCGTTGAAGATCCCTTTCGGGGGACGGGCTATGGCTACACCTTC. Its translation is CSVEDPFRGTGYGYTF.

The chain uses TRBV19 and TRBJ1-2; 7 nucleotides agree with TRBD1. Per the germline V gene, CDR1 is LNHDA and CDR2 is SQIVND (reference sequence). The J segment lost 7 bases and the V segment lost 6 bases, leaving 2 bases of the junction unmatched. This CDR3 is built from 11 residues. The DNA for the CDR3 is TGTGCCAGTAGCTGGGACAGTGGCTACACCTTC. Its translation is CASSWDSGYTF.

This clone was counted once. This chain uses TRBV27 with TRBJ2-7; D might be TRBD2 (7 bases). V lost 7 bases and J lost 4, with 17 bases in between. Germline CDR1 and CDR2: MNHEY and SMNVEV (reference sequence). The CDR3 length is 14 residues. The CDR3 DNA follows: TGTGCCAGCACTCCCACAGGGAGGGCGTACGAGCAGTACTTC. This encodes CASTPTGRAYEQYF.

The chain carries TRBV28 and TRBJ1-4, with D maybe TRBD1 (6 bases). This CDR3 comprises 18 residues. Germline V gene data show CDR1 as MDHEN and CDR2 as SYDVKM. Trimming stripped 6 bases from V and 0 bases from J, with 20 bases between. The CDR3 nucleotides are TGTGCCAGCAGCCCGGACAGAGGATTCTATACAACTAATGAAAAACTGTTTTTT. This sequence encodes CASSPDRGFYTTNEKLFF.

The chain is built from TRBV7-9 and TRBJ2-7; D remains ambiguous. V dropped 1 base and J dropped 0 bases, with 13 bases sitting between them. This CDR3 is 16 amino acids long. Germline V gene sequence: CDR1 SEHNR, CDR2 FQNEAQ (reference sequence). CDR3 in DNA: TGTGCCAGCAGCTTAGGGTCAGCCTCAAACTCCTACGAGCAGTACTTC. Encoded protein: CASSLGSASNSYEQYF.